What follows are 30 T cell receptor beta chains derived from one specimen sequenced in a study of cytomegalovirus exposure and HLA in healthy donors. PCR primers comprised 60 Vbeta and 13 Jbeta primers. Sequencing was performed with immunoSEQ multiplex PCR; in TCRdb, only in-frame clones are kept and a portion is missing. The top ten clones hold roughly 3.2% of a sample with more than 80,000 clones, 50% to 80% of them seen once. What was sequenced was PBMCs. These receptors were taken from a man aged 55 to 69 in good health and CMV-seronegative.

This clone was counted only a few times. The chain couples TRBV29-1 to TRBJ1-1, with a tentative D call TRBD1 (6 bases). The germline V gene has CDR1 SQVTM and CDR2 ANQGSEA. V gave up 1 base and J gave up 0 bases, with 6 bases separating them. The CDR3 sequence is 13 residues long. In nucleotides, the CDR3 is TGCAGCGTTGAAGGGACAGTGAACACTGAAGCTTTCTTT. Translating gives CSVEGTVNTEAFF. Complete variable domain (other parts from reference TRBV29-1 and TRBJ1-1): SAVISQKPSRDICQRGTSLTIQCQVDSQVTMMFWYRQQPGQSLTLIATANQGSEATYESGFVIDKFPISRPNLTFSTLTVSNMSPEDSSIYLCSVEGTVNTEAFFGQGTRLTVV.

This clone was seen only once. J is TRBJ2-3 and V is TRBV19, with unresolved D. Germline V gene sequence: CDR1 LNHDA, CDR2 SQIVND (reference sequence). The CDR3 consists of 14 residues. Trimming left V 3 bases short and J 2 bases short, with 9 bases between. This chain's CDR3 is CASSMVYDTDTQYF. CDR3 sequence (DNA): TGTGCCAGTAGTATGGTCTATGACACAGATACGCAGTATTTT. The entire variable domain, with the rest obtained from reference TRBV19 and TRBJ2-3, is as follows: DGGITQSPKYLFRKEGQNVTLSCEQNLNHDAMYWYRQDPGQGLRLIYYSQIVNDFQKGDIAEGYSVSREKKESFPLTVTSAQKNPTAFYLCASSMVYDTDTQYFGPGTRLTVL.

The J gene is TRBJ2-1, the V gene TRBV11-3; 11 bases are shared with TRBD2. Trimming took 4 bases from V and 9 from J; bases not matched to a gene: 11. Germline lookup yields CDR1 SGHNT and CDR2 YENEEA. This CDR3 has 16 amino acids. DNA of the CDR3: TGTGCCAGCAGCTCACCGACTAGCGGGAATGGACTTGAGCAGTTCTTC. This sequence encodes CASSSPTSGNGLEQFF.

The rearrangement uses TRBV19 and TRBJ1-4; 10 nucleotides agree with TRBD1. Unmatched junction bases numbered 4, after V lost 6 bases and J lost 3 bases. Germline V gene lookup returns CDR1 LNHDA and CDR2 SQIVND (reference sequence). The CDR3 runs to 15 residues. The CDR3 bases are TGTGCCAGTAGAATGGGACAGGGGTCTAATGAAAAACTGTTTTTT. Its protein is CASRMGQGSNEKLFF.

The genes are TRBV5-4 and TRBJ2-2; 11 bases fit TRBD1. With 5 bases clipped from V and 6 bases from J, the junction kept 6 bases outside the gene matches. Germline-derived CDR1 and CDR2 are SGHNT and YYREEE (reference sequence). The CDR3 extends over 15 amino acids. DNA for the CDR3: TGTGCCAGCAGTCCGGGACAGGGGGTGTCCGGGGAGCTGTTTTTT. Translated: CASSPGQGVSGELFF.

On this clone itself: A junction boundary mismatches the germline segment, possibly from a read error. The genes are TRBV7-9 and TRBJ1-1; D possibly corresponds to TRBD1 (6 bases). CDR3 length equals 15 residues. Germline values: CDR1 SEHNR, CDR2 FQNEAQ (reference sequence). The CDR3 is CSSSLRQVMNTEAFF. The CDR3 DNA reads as TGTTCCAGCAGCTTGAGACAGGTCATGAACACTGAAGCTTTCTTT.

The rearrangement joins TRBV11-2 to TRBJ2-1; TRBD1 matches 8 bases. The CDR3 extends over 16 amino acids. The V segment lost 5 bases and the J segment 7 bases; nucleotides outside the gene matches: 13. Germline values: CDR1 SGHAT, CDR2 FQNNGV. The CDR3 sequence: CASSAKDRDRGNEQFF. CDR3 bases: TGTGCCAGCAGCGCCAAGGACAGGGACCGGGGAAATGAGCAGTTCTTC. Together with reference TRBV11-2 and TRBJ2-1, the CDR3 gives the full variable domain: EAGVAQSPRYKIIEKRQSVAFWCNPISGHATLYWYQQILGQGPKLLIQFQNNGVVDDSQLPKDRFSAERLKGVDSTLKIQPAKLEDSAVYLCASSAKDRDRGNEQFFGPGTRLTVL.

The chain joins TRBV25-1 to TRBJ1-1, with D uncertain. Trimming cost V 8 bases and J 4 bases, with 11 bases left between them. The CDR3 covers 12 residues. Germline V gives CDR1 MGHDK, CDR2 SYGVNS. The DNA of the CDR3 is TGTGCCAGCCGTCCTGGGCCCACTGAAGCTTTCTTT. Translation: CASRPGPTEAFF.

This chain joins TRBV4-1 and TRBJ1-4; D perhaps matches TRBD1 (5 bases). V lost 3 bases to trimming and J lost 8 bases, with 16 bases between them. The CDR3 loop spans 15 amino acids. Germline CDR1 and CDR2: MGHRA and YSYEKL. This CDR3 is CASSQPTDRYEKLFF. As DNA, the CDR3 is TGCGCCAGCAGCCAGCCGACAGATCGGTACGAAAAACTGTTTTTT.

This clone was recorded a few times. The chain carries TRBV29-1 and TRBJ1-3; perhaps TRBD1 as D (6 bases). CDR3 size: 13 residues. V shed 6 bases and J shed 3 bases, with 12 bases lying between them. Germline CDR1 and CDR2: SQVTM and ANQGSEA. Here the CDR3 reads CSVRGGGGNTIYF. As DNA, the CDR3 is TGCAGCGTCCGAGGGGGGGGTGGAAACACCATATATTTT.

As concerns this clone: Likely a read error: the CDR3 ends without its conserved phenylalanine or tryptophan. This sequence joins TRBV9 and TRBJ2-6, with 7 bases lining up with TRBD1. Losses at the gene ends were 6 bases for V and 1 base for J; bases not matched to a gene: 13. The germline V gene encodes CDR1 SGDLS and CDR2 YYNGEE. The CDR3 has 18 amino acids. CDR3 bases: TGTGCCAGCACCAATGACAGGGTCGCGTTTTCTGGGGCCAACGTCCTGACTTCC. It specifies CASTNDRVAFSGANVLTS.

V is TRBV4-2 and J is TRBJ2-7, with 9 nucleotides matching TRBD2. Germline lookup yields CDR1 LGHNA and CDR2 YNFKEQ. The trim removed 7 bases at V and 5 bases at J, leaving 12 bases unmatched. The CDR3 is made up of 15 amino acids. CDR3 in amino acids: CASTFTGTSLNEQYF. The CDR3 nucleotides read TGTGCCAGCACCTTTACCGGGACTAGCCTCAACGAGCAGTACTTC.

V gene TRBV5-6 combines with J gene TRBJ2-7; TRBD1 matches 8 bases. Germline CDR1 is SGHDT and CDR2 is YYEEEE. This CDR3 comprises 14 residues. V dropped 4 bases and J dropped 3; count of bases not matched to a gene: 6. CDR3 nucleotide sequence: TGTGCCAGCAGCGGACAGGGATTCGTCTACGAGCAGTACTTC. Its protein product is CASSGQGFVYEQYF.

The V call is TRBV6-1, the J call TRBJ1-4; perhaps TRBD1 as D (6 bases). CDR3 length: 17 residues. V gave up 4 bases and J gave up 0 bases, with 15 bases separating them. CDR1 is MNHNS, CDR2 SASEGT, per germline. The DNA for the CDR3 is TGTGCCAGCAGTGCCGGGGGGCCGGCCTCAACTAATGAAAAACTGTTTTTT. Its protein is CASSAGGPASTNEKLFF.

This clone was seen only once. V and J are TRBV10-3 and TRBJ2-5; TRBD1 is a possible D gene (6 bases). Trimming took 5 bases from V and 5 from J, leaving 12 bases between them. Germline loops: CDR1 ENHRY, CDR2 SYGVKD. There are 13 residues in the CDR3. The DNA of the CDR3 is TGTGCCATCAGTAGGGACCAGGGGGAGACCCAGTACTTC. This gives the protein CAISRDQGETQYF.

In the case of this clone: An end of the junction does not agree with germline; a read error may underlie this. The chain uses TRBV6-1 and TRBJ1-5, with D possibly TRBD1 on 5 matching bases. CDR1 is MNHNS and CDR2 is SASEGT in the germline V gene. The CDR3 is 17 amino acids. The CDR3 reads CANSEASGGNSNQPQHF. The CDR3 DNA is TGTGCCAACAGTGAAGCTTCCGGGGGTAACAGCAATCAGCCCCAGCATTTT.

This clone has just one count. The rearrangement uses TRBV9 and TRBJ1-2, with TRBD1 matching 11 bases. The V gene end was trimmed by 6 bases and the J gene end by 8 bases; junction bases not matched to a gene: 6. The CDR3 contains 13 residues. CDR1 is SGDLS, CDR2 YYNGEE, per germline. Here the CDR3 reads CASTRRTGGGYTF. DNA for the CDR3: TGTGCCAGCACTAGGCGGACAGGGGGCGGCTACACCTTC.

The chain links TRBV7-3 to TRBJ2-3; D gene unclear. From germline, CDR1 is SGHTA and CDR2 FQGTGA. This CDR3 has 14 amino acids. Trimming took off 1 base at V and 1 base at J, with 6 bases between the two ends. This CDR3 is CASSLNPGTDTQYF. CDR3 nucleotide sequence: TGTGCCAGCAGCTTAAATCCAGGCACAGATACGCAGTATTTT.

This chain's CDR3 is CASSITGPGGELFF. In DNA form, the CDR3 reads TGTGCCAGCAGCATAACAGGGCCTGGCGGGGAGCTGTTTTTT. The V gene is TRBV6-6, the J gene TRBJ2-2, with D maybe TRBD1 (6 bases). Trimming cost V 6 bases and J 7 bases, with 15 bases left between them. The CDR3 consists of 14 residues. The V gene's germline CDR1 is MNHNY and CDR2 SVGAGI (reference sequence).

This clone was counted only a few times. V and J are TRBV18 and TRBJ1-1, with D unclear. The CDR3 covers 13 residues. Trimming stripped 8 bases from V and 1 base from J, with 11 bases between. The germline V gene encodes CDR1 KGHSH and CDR2 LQKENI. The CDR3 DNA is TGTGCCAGCACCCCGGGGTGGAACACTGAAGCTTTCTTT. Its translation is CASTPGWNTEAFF.

The genes are TRBV30 and TRBJ1-5, with D possibly TRBD1 on 6 matching bases. The germline V and J ends were trimmed by 5 bases and 5 bases, with 13 bases remaining between them. Germline V gene lookup returns CDR1 GTSNPN and CDR2 SVGIG (reference sequence). The CDR3 contains 13 residues. The CDR3 sequence: CAWRQAFDQPQHF. CDR3 coding DNA: TGTGCCTGGCGACAGGCCTTCGATCAGCCCCAGCATTTT.

The chain is built from TRBV4-1 and TRBJ2-7; D is ambiguous. CDR1 and CDR2 (germline): MGHRA, YSYEKL. The CDR3 is 15 amino acids. V lost 3 bases to trimming and J lost 0 bases, with 12 bases between them. The CDR3 sequence: CASSQTTPSSYEQYF. The DNA of the CDR3 is TGCGCCAGCAGCCAGACCACTCCTAGCTCCTACGAGCAGTACTTC.

The genes are TRBV21-1 and TRBJ2-5; the table's D call TRBD1 went unverified against the DNA. TRBV21-1 is a pseudogene. This CDR3 spans 13 amino acids. The DNA for the CDR3 is TGTGCCAGCAGCACAGGGGACCCAAAGGCCCAGTACTTC. It specifies CASSTGDPKAQYF.

The chain couples TRBV7-3 to TRBJ2-6, with TRBD2 as a possible D gene (6 bases). CDR3 length: 14 amino acids. The germline V gene has CDR1 SGHTA and CDR2 FQGTGA. V was shortened by 8 bases and J by 2 bases, with 10 bases between the two germline ends. The CDR3 DNA follows: TGTGCCAGCGGCGGGGCAGCTGGGGCCAACGTCCTGACTTTC. The encoded protein is CASGGAAGANVLTF.

The rearrangement joins TRBV7-2 to TRBJ2-1; 12 positions agree with TRBD2. This CDR3 has 16 residues. Germline V lookup: CDR1 SGHTA, CDR2 FQGNSA. V was pared by 6 bases and J by 3 bases, with 6 bases of the junction left unmatched. In nucleotides, the CDR3 is TGTGCCAGCAGTCGGACTAGCGGGATGTTCTACAATGAGCAGTTCTTC. Translation: CASSRTSGMFYNEQFF.

This clone was recorded once. V usage is TRBV27 and J usage is TRBJ1-5; 7 bases map to TRBD1. Looked up from germline, CDR1 is MNHEY and CDR2 is SMNVEV (reference sequence). Losses at the gene ends were 3 bases for V and 6 bases for J; bases not matched to a gene: 2. The CDR3 consists of 13 residues. CDR3 in amino acids: CASSFDRVQPQHF. Written as DNA, the CDR3 is TGTGCCAGCAGTTTCGACAGGGTTCAGCCCCAGCATTTT.

This clone was seen a handful of times. The chain links TRBV28 to TRBJ2-7; 10 positions match TRBD1. CDR1 and CDR2 from the germline V gene are MDHEN and SYDVKM. The CDR3 totals 13 residues. V was clipped by 9 bases and J by 2 bases; unmatched bases: 4. In nucleotides, the CDR3 is TGTGCCAGTTGGGGACAGGGGACCTACGAGCAGTACTTC. It encodes CASWGQGTYEQYF.

The chain carries TRBV5-1 and TRBJ2-2; D might be TRBD1 (7 bases). Germline CDR1 and CDR2: SGHRS and YFSETQ. This CDR3 has 15 residues. The V end lost 7 bases, the J end lost 5 bases, and 18 bases lay between the germline ends. CDR3 loop: CASGEQGRHTGELFF. For the CDR3, the DNA is TGCGCCAGCGGAGAACAGGGGAGGCATACCGGGGAGCTGTTTTTT.

The V and J genes are TRBV2 and TRBJ1-1; D uncertain. The V and J ends lost 2 bases and 4 bases respectively, with 11 bases between them. The germline V gene encodes CDR1 SNHLY and CDR2 FYNNEI. The CDR3 is made up of 14 amino acids. The CDR3 DNA reads TGTGCCAGCAGTGAAAACAGTGCAACCACTGAAGCTTTCTTT. Residues: CASSENSATTEAFF. Supplemented by reference TRBV2 and TRBJ1-1, the full variable domain reads EPEVTQTPSHQVTQMGQEVILRCVPISNHLYFYWYRQILGQKVEFLVSFYNNEISEKSEIFDDQFSVERPDGSNFTLKIRSTKLEDSAMYFCASSENSATTEAFFGQGTRLTVV.

The chain combines TRBV6-4 with TRBJ2-1; 14 nucleotides agree with TRBD2. The CDR3 is 14 amino acids. V lost 2 bases, J lost 10 bases, and 1 base stayed unmatched. The germline V gene encodes CDR1 MRHNA and CDR2 SNTAGT. The CDR3 DNA reads as TGTGCCAGCAGTGACGGACTAGCGGGGGGCGAGCAGTTCTTC. It specifies CASSDGLAGGEQFF.